Shown below are 26 T cell receptor beta chains from a single sample sequenced in a study of identical twins. TCRdb reprocessed the 5' RACE reads via MiXCR and lists one record per CDR3 protein. The sample yields about 520,000 distinct CDR3 sequences, less than 25% seen once. These data also featured in a second study, about T cells expressing NK-cell markers.

Sequences were obtained from CD4+ T cells sorted from blood. These TCRs come from a young woman in good health.

This clonotype has just a few counts. This rearrangement joins TRBV5-1 to TRBJ1-5; the match to TRBD1 covers 7 bases. The CDR3 contains 16 residues. V dropped 4 bases and J dropped 4; count of bases not matched to a gene: 11. Germline CDR1 SGHRS, CDR2 YFSETQ. CDR3 amino acids: CASSPGFGRGNQPQHF. In DNA form, the CDR3 reads TGCGCCAGCAGCCCGGGATTCGGCAGGGGGAATCAGCCCCAGCATTTT.

Comment on this clonotype: Without the conserved terminal phenylalanine or tryptophan, this CDR3 likely stems from a read error. The DNA is left out, because the CDR3 cannot be placed on it with certainty; the CDR3 is given as TCRdb lists it. This chain links TRBV6-6 with TRBJ2-1; TRBD1 reflects the table's D call only, with no check against the DNA. CDR1 and CDR2 from the germline V gene are MNHNY and SVGAGI (reference sequence). Termini included, the CDR3 measures 11 amino acids. The CDR3 is CASSPQQGTFL.

The chain uses TRBV20-1 and TRBJ2-1; 10 nucleotides align to TRBD2. Germline CDR1 is DFQATT and CDR2 is SNEGSKA (reference sequence). With 5 bases clipped from V and 5 bases from J, the junction kept 6 bases outside the gene matches. The CDR3 extends over 14 amino acids. CDR3 region: CSALTSGQHNEQFF. CDR3 bases: TGCAGTGCTTTGACTAGCGGGCAGCACAATGAGCAGTTCTTC.

The chain has TRBV12-3 or TRBV12-4 and TRBJ1-1; D is unclear. Deletions cut 5 bases from V and 4 bases from J, with 8 bases between. The CDR3 totals 12 residues. CDR3 region: CASSLRTTEAFF. CDR3 DNA: TGTGCCAGCAGTCTAAGGACCACTGAAGCTTTCTTT.

The chain links TRBV7-2 to TRBJ2-2; the D gene is possibly TRBD1 (6 bases). Germline CDR1 and CDR2: SGHTA and FQGNSA. The V end lost 2 bases, the J end lost 7 bases, and 17 bases lay between the germline ends. The CDR3 has 16 amino acids. The CDR3 sequence is CASSLMGAAIVGELFF. In DNA, the CDR3 is TGTGCCAGCAGCTTAATGGGGGCGGCTATAGTCGGGGAGCTGTTTTTT. The variable domain in full, with the rest retrieved from reference TRBV7-2 and TRBJ2-2, is GAGVSQSPSNKVTEKGKDVELRCDPISGHTALYWYRQSLGQGLEFLIYFQGNSAPDKSGLPSDRFSAERTGGSVSTLTIQRTQQEDSAVYLCASSLMGAAIVGELFFGEGSRLTVL.

This clonotype was counted between two and nine times. This chain uses TRBV9 with TRBJ2-3, with 7 positions matching TRBD1. With V trimmed by 0 bases and J by 4 bases, 8 bases remained unmatched. The CDR3 runs 16 residues. The germline V gene has CDR1 SGDLS and CDR2 YYNGEE. Here the CDR3 DNA reads TGTGCCAGCAGCGTAGCTGAGGGGGCCGACGCAGATACGCAGTATTTT. Translated, it gives CASSVAEGADADTQYF.

The V gene is TRBV4-3, the J gene TRBJ1-3; D unclear. The CDR3 loop spans 13 amino acids. CDR1 and CDR2 from the germline V gene are LGHNA and YSLEER. V was trimmed by 4 bases and J by 9 bases, leaving 13 bases between them. The CDR3 coding sequence is TGCGCCAGCAGCCCACAAAACGAAGCCACCATATATTTT. Residues: CASSPQNEATIYF.

This clonotype has a handful of counts. CDR3: CASSEWVRSSNQPQHF. The CDR3, as DNA: TGTGCCAGCAGTGAATGGGTCCGAAGTAGCAATCAGCCCCAGCATTTT. This chain uses TRBV6-1 with TRBJ1-5; D is unresolved. CDR3 size: 16 residues. V was clipped by 2 bases and J by 0 bases, with 11 bases between them. CDR1 and CDR2 from the germline V gene are MNHNS and SASEGT.

The J gene is TRBJ2-7, the V gene TRBV20-1; the match to TRBD1 covers 8 bases. CDR3 size: 14 residues. Germline V gives CDR1 DFQATT, CDR2 SNEGSKA (reference sequence). Trimming removed 3 bases from V and 2 bases from J; junction bases left unmatched: 6. The CDR3 spells CSASQGAIPYEQYF. The CDR3 DNA follows: TGCAGTGCTAGCCAGGGGGCCATACCCTACGAGCAGTACTTC.

The V and J genes are TRBV5-6 and TRBJ2-1, with no clear D. Germline lookup yields CDR1 SGHDT and CDR2 YYEEEE. Trimming cost V 3 bases and J 8 bases, with 21 bases left between them. The CDR3 contains 16 residues. The CDR3 bases are TGTGCCAGCAGCTGGAATATATGGGCGAAAGGGCATGAGCAGTTCTTC. It codes for CASSWNIWAKGHEQFF.

V gene TRBV12-3 or TRBV12-4 combines with J gene TRBJ2-3, with D tentatively TRBD1 or TRBD2 (5 bases each). V was trimmed by 7 bases and J by 0 bases, leaving 11 bases between them. This CDR3 has 14 amino acids. Here the CDR3 DNA reads TGTGCCAGCACCTCCGGGGCTAGCACAGATACGCAGTATTTT. Translation gives CASTSGASTDTQYF.

The chain uses TRBV2 and TRBJ2-3; maybe TRBD2 (5 bases). The germline CDR1 and CDR2 sequences are SNHLY and FYNNEI. The CDR3 is 12 residues long. With 5 bases removed from V and 5 bases from J, the gap between germline ends came to 8 bases. The CDR3 region has the DNA TGTGCCAGCAGTACTGAGGGAGATACGCAGTATTTT. Amino acid sequence: CASSTEGDTQYF.

This clonotype was detected many times. The chain has TRBV25-1 and TRBJ2-7; D gene ambiguous. The CDR3 has 14 residues. Trimming left V 0 bases short and J 2 bases short, with 8 bases between. Per the germline V gene, CDR1 is MGHDK and CDR2 is SYGVNS. The CDR3 region is CASSEYGSPYEQYF. CDR3 in DNA: TGTGCCAGCAGTGAATATGGCTCCCCCTACGAGCAGTACTTC.

V and J are TRBV27 and TRBJ2-5, with D perhaps assigned TRBD1 or TRBD2 (6 bases each). The CDR3 runs to 15 residues. Germline V gene sequence: CDR1 MNHEY, CDR2 SMNVEV (reference sequence). Trimming cost V 5 bases and J 5 bases, with 18 bases left between them. In DNA form, the CDR3 reads TGTGCCAGCAGTCCCCTAGGGGGACTGTTCGAGACCCAGTACTTC. Translated: CASSPLGGLFETQYF.

This clonotype was counted between two and nine times. The chain couples TRBV5-8 to TRBJ1-5; a weak D match, TRBD1 (5 bases). The length of the CDR3 is 14 residues. Per the germline V gene, CDR1 is SGHTS and CDR2 is YDEGEE. The ends were cut back, 1 base at V and 7 bases at J, with 12 bases in the middle. The CDR3 region has the DNA TGTGCCAGCAGCTTGAGGACAAGTGGCCAGCCCCAGCATTTT. Translated: CASSLRTSGQPQHF. The entire variable domain, with the rest obtained from reference TRBV5-8 and TRBJ1-5, is as follows: EAGVTQSPTHLIKTRGQQATLRCSPISGHTSVYWYQQALGLGLQFLLWYDEGEERNRGNFPPRFSGRQFPNYSSELNVNALELEDSALYLCASSLRTSGQPQHFGDGTRLSIL.

The chain is built from TRBV12-3 or TRBV12-4 and TRBJ2-1, with D uncertain. V lost 3 bases, J lost 10 bases, and 7 bases lay in between. CDR3 length equals 11 residues. For the CDR3, the DNA is TGTGCCAGCAGTTTGATTTGGGAGCAGTTCTTC. It codes for CASSLIWEQFF.

The chain is built from TRBV11-2 and TRBJ2-1; perhaps TRBD2 as D (6 bases). Trimming removed 3 bases from V and 10 bases from J, with 13 bases in between. Per the germline V gene, CDR1 is SGHAT and CDR2 is FQNNGV. There are 13 residues in the CDR3. The CDR3 sequence is CASSFGGKDEQFF. The CDR3 DNA reads as TGTGCCAGCAGCTTCGGGGGAAAAGACGAGCAGTTCTTC.

CDR3 protein: CASRPAGHISGQYF. CDR3 sequence (DNA): TGTGCCAGCAGACCAGCGGGCCATATCTCAGGACAGTATTTT. This rearrangement joins TRBV6-2 or TRBV6-3 to TRBJ2-3; maybe TRBD2 (6 bases). V was shortened by 6 bases and J by 12 bases, with 22 bases between the two germline ends. Germline CDR1 reads MNHEY; CDR2 reads SVGEGT. The CDR3 length is 14 residues.

The chain links TRBV6-2 or TRBV6-3 to TRBJ1-1; 8 nucleotides match TRBD1. Germline assignment: CDR1 MNHEY and CDR2 SVGEGT. This CDR3 has 13 amino acids. V was pared by 6 bases and J by 4 bases, with 4 bases of the junction left unmatched. CDR3 sequence reads: CASSGQGPTEAFF. CDR3 DNA: TGTGCCAGCAGCGGACAGGGCCCCACTGAAGCTTTCTTT.

CDR3 coding DNA: TGTGCCAGCAGCCCAACAGGGAATAGAGGGAACACTGAAGCTTTCTTT. This sequence encodes CASSPTGNRGNTEAFF. The chain joins TRBV7-3 to TRBJ1-1; D is possibly TRBD1 (6 bases). Germline assignment: CDR1 SGHTA and CDR2 FQGTGA. The CDR3 has 16 amino acids. The ends were cut back, 5 bases at V and 1 base at J, with 17 bases in the middle.

This clonotype was counted between two and nine times. CDR3 residues: CASSLDLGLAGASAKNIQYF. CDR3 in DNA: TGTGCCAGCAGCTTAGATTTGGGTCTAGCGGGGGCGTCAGCCAAAAACATTCAGTACTTC. This rearrangement joins TRBV11-2 to TRBJ2-4; 10 bases match TRBD2. CDR1 SGHAT and CDR2 FQNNGV come from the germline V gene. This CDR3 region has 20 residues. V lost 0 bases, J lost 0 bases, and 11 bases stayed unmatched.

The chain has TRBV20-1 and TRBJ2-1; 10 bases map to TRBD2. V was pared by 6 bases and J by 7 bases, with 9 bases of the junction left unmatched. The germline gives CDR1 DFQATT, CDR2 SNEGSKA (reference sequence). The CDR3 is made up of 14 amino acids. This CDR3 reads CSARSGRARNEQFF. CDR3 DNA sequence: TGCAGTGCGAGGAGCGGGAGGGCCAGGAATGAGCAGTTCTTC.

V gene TRBV5-1 combines with J gene TRBJ2-4, with TRBD2 identical over 10 bases. V trimming: 0 bases; J trimming: 2 bases; junction bases outside the gene matches: 2. CDR3 length: 16 residues. CDR1 is SGHRS, CDR2 YFSETQ, per germline. DNA for the CDR3: TGCGCCAGCAGCTTGGCACTAGCGGGGACCAAAAACATTCAGTACTTC. Protein sequence: CASSLALAGTKNIQYF.

This clonotype was counted only a few times. The rearrangement uses TRBV5-1 and TRBJ1-1; 9 bases line up with TRBD1. V was clipped by 2 bases and J by 1 base; unmatched bases: 6. The CDR3 is made up of 16 amino acids. CDR1 is SGHRS and CDR2 is YFSETQ in the germline V gene. CDR3 protein: CASSLTGGYGNTEAFF. The CDR3 DNA reads as TGCGCCAGCAGCTTAACAGGGGGCTATGGGAACACTGAAGCTTTCTTT.

J is TRBJ1-2 and V is TRBV27; D might be TRBD1 (5 bases). Per germline, CDR1 MNHEY and CDR2 SMNVEV (reference sequence). The V and J ends lost 2 bases and 2 bases respectively, with 15 bases between them. This CDR3 is built from 16 residues. The CDR3: CASSLHVGRVNYGYTF. CDR3 nucleotides: TGTGCCAGCAGTTTACACGTCGGCAGGGTCAACTATGGCTACACCTTC.

This clonotype has just a few counts. This chain links TRBV11-3 with TRBJ2-3, with 9 bases matching TRBD2. CDR3 length equals 17 residues. V lost 5 bases to trimming and J lost 2 bases; unmatched junction nucleotides: 11. CDR1 and CDR2 (germline): SGHNT, YENEEA. The CDR3 DNA follows: TGTGCCAGCAGCCTGGGGAGTATAGCGGGGGCCACAGATACGCAGTATTTT. Protein: CASSLGSIAGATDTQYF.